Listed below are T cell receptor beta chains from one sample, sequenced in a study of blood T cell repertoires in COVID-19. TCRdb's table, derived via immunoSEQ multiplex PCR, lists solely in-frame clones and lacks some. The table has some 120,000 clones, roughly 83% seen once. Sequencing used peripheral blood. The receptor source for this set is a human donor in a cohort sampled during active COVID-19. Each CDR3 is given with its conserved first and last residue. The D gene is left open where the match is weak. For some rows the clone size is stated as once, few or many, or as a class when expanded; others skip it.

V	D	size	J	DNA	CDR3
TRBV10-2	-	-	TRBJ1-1	TGCGCCAGCAGTGATATAGCAGGACAGAACAATGAAGCTTTCTTT	CASSDIAGQNNEAFF
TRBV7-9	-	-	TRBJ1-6	TGTGCCAGCACCAATAGTGGACTCTTGGATTCACCCCTCCACTTT	CASTNSGLLDSPLHF
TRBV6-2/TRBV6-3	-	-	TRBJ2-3	TGTGCCAGCAGTCGCAGGGATACGCAGTATTTT	CASSRRDTQYF
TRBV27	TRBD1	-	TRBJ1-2	TGTGCCAGCAGTCCGCGTTATGACAGGGCTGGAATCTATGGCTACACCTTC	CASSPRYDRAGIYGYTF
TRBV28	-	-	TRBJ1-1	TGTGCCAGCAGTTTCTCGGACACTGAAGCTTTCTTT	CASSFSDTEAFF
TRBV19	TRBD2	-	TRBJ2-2	TGCGGGGCTAGCGGCACGAACACCGGGGAGCTGTTTTTT	CGASGTNTGELFF
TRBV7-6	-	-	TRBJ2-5	TGTGCCAGCAGCTTAGTTCCGGGAGAAGGCGAGACCCAGTACTTC	CASSLVPGEGETQYF
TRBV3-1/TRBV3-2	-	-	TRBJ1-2	TGTGCCAGCAGCCAAGATACGTTGTTGGTGTTCAGCAGGGATGGCTACACCTTC	CASSQDTLLVFSRDGYTF
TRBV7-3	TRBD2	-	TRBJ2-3	TGTGCCAGCAGCCACGGAGGCGGGAGAACAGATACGCAGTATTTT	CASSHGGGRTDTQYF
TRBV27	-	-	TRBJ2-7	TGTGCCAGCAGTTTAAACAGGGACTCCTACGAGCAGTACTTC	CASSLNRDSYEQYF
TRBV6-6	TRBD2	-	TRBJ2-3	TGTGCCAGCACCCCCCTTCGGGCTAGCGGGCGAGATACGCAGTATTTT	CASTPLRASGRDTQYF
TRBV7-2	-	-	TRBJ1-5	TGTGCCAGCAGCTTTCACAGTCTCAATCAGCCCCAGCATTTT	CASSFHSLNQPQHF
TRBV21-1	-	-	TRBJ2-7	TGTGCCAGCAGCAAGAGATACAGGGACCGTTACGAGCAGTACTTC	CASSKRYRDRYEQYF
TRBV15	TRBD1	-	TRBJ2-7	TGTGCCACCAGCAGAGGCCGACAGGGGACCTACGAGCAGTACTTC	CATSRGRQGTYEQYF
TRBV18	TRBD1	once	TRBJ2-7	TGTGCCAGCTCACCACCGGGACAGGCGACCTACGAGCAGTACTTC	CASSPPGQATYEQYF
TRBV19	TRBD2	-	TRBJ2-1	TGTGCCAGTAGGGCCGGGACTAGCCCCTACAATGAGCAGTTCTTC	CASRAGTSPYNEQFF
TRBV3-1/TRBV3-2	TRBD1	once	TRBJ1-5	TGTGCCAGCAGCCGGCATTCGGACAGGGGGCAGCCCCAGCATTTT	CASSRHSDRGQPQHF
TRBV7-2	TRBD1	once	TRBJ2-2	TGTGCCACCTCGACAGGGGTGAACACCGGGGAGCTGTTTTTT	CATSTGVNTGELFF
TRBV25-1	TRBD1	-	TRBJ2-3	TGTGCCAGCAGGCCCACAGGGGGTGGCACAGATACGCAGTATTTT	CASRPTGGGTDTQYF
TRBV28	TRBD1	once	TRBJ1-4	TGTGCCAGCAGGTCCCCGGGACAGAGTTATGAAAAACTGTTTTTT	CASRSPGQSYEKLFF
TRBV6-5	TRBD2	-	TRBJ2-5	TGTGCCACCTCTAGACTAGCGGGATCCGAGACCCAGTACTTC	CATSRLAGSETQYF
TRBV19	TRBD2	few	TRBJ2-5	TGTGCCAGTAGTATGGCTAGCGGGAGAATTCGAGAGACCCAGTACTTC	CASSMASGRIRETQYF
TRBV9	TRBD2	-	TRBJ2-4	TGTGCCAGCAGCGTAGACGCAGGGACTAGCGGGAGTATTTTAGACATTCAGTACTTC	CASSVDAGTSGSILDIQYF
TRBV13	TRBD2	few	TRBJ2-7	TGTGCCAGCAGCTTAGGCCAGGGACTAGCGGGACATTCCTACGAGCAGTACTTC	CASSLGQGLAGHSYEQYF
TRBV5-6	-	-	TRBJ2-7	TGTGCCAGCAGCCGAGAGCTCGAGCAGTACTTC	CASSRELEQYF
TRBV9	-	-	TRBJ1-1	TGTGCCAGCAGCAAGACCGGGGGGAACACTGAAGCTTTCTTT	CASSKTGGNTEAFF
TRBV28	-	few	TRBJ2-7	TGTGCCAGCACCACCCTCCGAGGTAGCGGCTCCTACGAGCAGTACTTC	CASTTLRGSGSYEQYF
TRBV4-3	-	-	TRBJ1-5	TGCGCCAGCAGCCAGCAGGGTGGGAGCAATCAGCCCCAGCATTTT	CASSQQGGSNQPQHF
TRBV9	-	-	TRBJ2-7	TGTGCCAGCAGCGTAAGCCCAGGGGCCAGATACGAGCAGTACTTC	CASSVSPGARYEQYF
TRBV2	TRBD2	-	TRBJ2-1	TGTGCCAGCAGTGTCACTAGCGGGAGAGAGGGTGAGCAGTTCTTC	CASSVTSGREGEQFF
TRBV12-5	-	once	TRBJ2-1	TGTGCTAGTGGTTTGGTACTTGAACCTCACGACTACAATGAGCAGTTCTTC	CASGLVLEPHDYNEQFF